The rows below give T cell receptor beta chains drawn from one sample of a study of blood T cell repertoires in COVID-19. Sequencing was performed with immunoSEQ multiplex PCR; in TCRdb, only in-frame clones are kept and a portion is missing. The sample lists over 150,000 clones, around three quarters occurring once. Sequencing was performed on peripheral blood. The receptors were gathered from a man older than 75 with acute or convalescent COVID-19. The CDR3 runs from the conserved cysteine through the conserved F or W. D genes are given only for firm matches. Clone size appears in some rows only: once, few, many, or a class for an expanded clone.

NA	NA	TRBV6-6	TRBJ1-6	CASGHPGSPLHF	TGTGCCAGCGGCCATCCGGGGTCACCCCTCCACTTT
once	NA	TRBV5-1	TRBJ2-5	CASSSSQGSQETQYF	TGCGCCAGCAGCTCGTCTCAGGGGTCCCAAGAGACCCAGTACTTC
NA	NA	TRBV10-3	TRBJ1-3	CAGHSGSGNTIYF	TGTGCCGGCCACAGTGGCTCTGGAAACACCATATATTTT
NA	NA	TRBV7-2	TRBJ1-4	CASSLTGQGEKLFF	TGTGCCAGCAGCTTGACGGGCCAGGGTGAAAAACTGTTTTTT
NA	NA	TRBV30	TRBJ2-7	CAWISPSSYEQYF	TGTGCCTGGATATCCCCGAGCTCCTACGAGCAGTACTTC
NA	NA	TRBV10-3	TRBJ1-5	CAMGGTQDQPQHF	TGTGCCATGGGGGGGACTCAGGATCAGCCCCAGCATTTT
NA	NA	TRBV4-2	TRBJ1-1	CASSQDDYGNTEAFF	TGTGCCAGCAGCCAAGACGATTACGGGAACACTGAAGCTTTCTTT
NA	NA	TRBV19	TRBJ2-5	CASRSPSGGRETQYF	TGTGCCAGTAGGAGCCCCTCGGGGGGCCGGGAGACCCAGTACTTC
NA	TRBD1	TRBV5-4	TRBJ2-7	CASSKQDRAYEQYF	TGTGCCAGCAGCAAACAGGACAGGGCCTACGAGCAGTACTTC
NA	TRBD1	TRBV10-3	TRBJ1-1	CAISRTGGWRTEAFF	TGTGCCATCAGCAGAACAGGGGGCTGGAGGACTGAAGCTTTCTTT
NA	TRBD2	TRBV19	TRBJ2-3	CASSIVAGGRDTQYF	TGTGCCAGTAGTATAGTGGCGGGGGGCCGAGATACGCAGTATTTT
NA	NA	TRBV15	TRBJ2-1	CATSRELKTYNEQFF	TGTGCCACCAGCAGAGAACTCAAGACCTACAATGAGCAGTTCTTC
NA	TRBD2	TRBV7-2	TRBJ2-7	CASSFTSGGAGEQYF	TGTGCCAGCAGCTTCACTAGCGGGGGGGCCGGCGAGCAGTACTTC
NA	NA	TRBV11-2	TRBJ2-1	CASSSLIEGMGWNEQFF	TGTGCCAGCAGCTCCCTAATTGAGGGCATGGGCTGGAATGAGCAGTTCTTC
NA	TRBD1	TRBV29-1	TRBJ1-1	CSVATGGTNTEAFF	TGCAGCGTTGCCACAGGGGGGACGAACACTGAAGCTTTCTTT
NA	TRBD1	TRBV6-5	TRBJ1-2	CASSYEQGAIGYTF	TGTGCCAGCAGTTACGAACAGGGGGCGATCGGCTACACCTTC
NA	TRBD1	TRBV19	TRBJ1-1	CASSIVPGQGANTEAFF	TGTGCCAGTAGTATCGTGCCGGGACAGGGGGCGAACACTGAAGCTTTCTTT
NA	TRBD2	TRBV5-8	TRBJ2-5	CASSAGLAGGQETQYF	TGTGCCAGCAGCGCCGGGCTAGCGGGGGGTCAAGAGACCCAGTACTTC
NA	NA	TRBV10-1	TRBJ2-1	CASSQYNEQFF	TGCGCCAGCTCCCAATACAATGAGCAGTTCTTC
few	NA	TRBV20-1	TRBJ2-7	CSASPGTYEQYF	TGCAGTGCTAGTCCCGGGACCTACGAGCAGTACTTC
NA	TRBD1	TRBV5-4	TRBJ2-6	CASSSRTGGKAGANVLTF	TGTGCCAGCAGCTCCCGGACAGGGGGCAAAGCTGGGGCCAACGTCCTGACTTTC
NA	TRBD1	TRBV15	TRBJ1-1	CATSSDRGRTEAFF	TGTGCCACCAGCAGTGACAGGGGAAGGACTGAAGCTTTCTTT
NA	TRBD2	TRBV11-2	TRBJ2-5	CASSLDRRGLAGEGETQYF	TGTGCCAGCAGCTTAGATCGCCGGGGACTAGCGGGGGAGGGTGAGACCCAGTACTTC
NA	NA	TRBV7-8	TRBJ2-5	CASGLRETQYF	TGTGCCAGCGGCCTACGGGAGACCCAGTACTTC
few	NA	TRBV11-2	TRBJ2-5	CASSLDRLNQETQYF	TGTGCCAGCAGCTTAGATCGACTGAATCAAGAGACCCAGTACTTC
NA	NA	TRBV4-1	TRBJ1-6	CASSQAMSSYNSPLHF	TGCGCCAGCAGCCAAGCAATGAGCTCCTATAATTCACCCCTCCACTTT
NA	NA	TRBV7-8	TRBJ2-7	CASSLISYEQYF	TGTGCCAGCAGCTTAATATCCTACGAGCAGTACTTC
NA	NA	TRBV12-3/TRBV12-4	TRBJ2-5	CASSLQRGTQYF	TGTGCCAGCAGTCTCCAACGGGGAACCCAGTACTTC
NA	NA	TRBV5-5	TRBJ2-6	CASSFTGASSGANVLTF	TGTGCCAGCAGCTTCACAGGTGCTAGCTCTGGGGCCAACGTCCTGACTTTC
NA	TRBD1	TRBV11-2	TRBJ2-5	CASSVQAGGAGETQYF	TGTGCCAGCAGCGTACAAGCAGGGGGCGCGGGGGAGACCCAGTACTTC
NA	NA	TRBV6-4	TRBJ1-2	CASSDSRGDNYGYTF	TGTGCCAGCAGTGACTCCCGCGGGGACAACTATGGCTACACCTTC
NA	NA	TRBV30	TRBJ1-2	CAWRGAFGGYTF	TGTGCCTGGAGGGGAGCGTTCGGTGGCTACACCTTC
NA	TRBD1	TRBV7-9	TRBJ1-5	CASSIDRVNQPQHF	TGTGCCAGCAGCATCGACAGGGTAAATCAGCCCCAGCATTTT
NA	NA	TRBV4-1	TRBJ2-2	CASSQDLAGSNTGELFF	TGCGCCAGCAGCCAAGATCTCGCAGGATCGAACACCGGGGAGCTGTTTTTT
NA	NA	TRBV7-2	TRBJ2-7	CASSLAPGVDYEQYF	TGTGCCAGCAGCTTAGCACCAGGTGTAGATTACGAGCAGTACTTC
few	TRBD1	TRBV5-1	TRBJ2-5	CASSSSPGQGQETQYF	TGCGCCAGCAGCTCCTCCCCGGGACAGGGCCAAGAGACCCAGTACTTC
NA	NA	TRBV6-5	TRBJ1-5	CASSPAGGNQPQHF	TGTGCCAGCAGCCCGGCGGGGGGGAATCAGCCCCAGCATTTT
few	NA	TRBV12-3/TRBV12-4	TRBJ1-2	CASSGGSYGYTF	TGTGCCAGCAGTGGGGGCTCCTATGGCTACACCTTC
NA	TRBD1	TRBV5-1	TRBJ1-3	CASSLGQGAPGNTIYF	TGCGCCAGCAGCTTGGGACAGGGGGCGCCTGGAAACACCATATATTTT
once	TRBD1	TRBV10-3	TRBJ1-2	CAISESAPGGGYGYTF	TGTGCCATCAGTGAGTCGGCCCCAGGGGGAGGCTATGGCTACACCTTC
NA	NA	TRBV6-2/TRBV6-3	TRBJ2-7	CASSYTVRGASSYEQYF	TGTGCCAGCAGTTACACCGTCCGGGGGGCAAGCTCCTACGAGCAGTACTTC
NA	TRBD1	TRBV19	TRBJ2-4	CASSKEPGGYGNIQYF	TGTGCCAGTAGTAAGGAACCAGGGGGTTATGGAAACATTCAGTACTTC
NA	NA	TRBV7-8	TRBJ1-2	CASSVLRGDYGYTF	TGTGCCAGCAGCGTACTACGGGGAGACTATGGCTACACCTTC